This entry describes one T cell receptor (beta chain). What this receptor recognizes is not known. No base quality information exists; no much larger clone differs at one position. The record originates from a study of radiation and T cells in renal cell carcinoma (dated by TCRdb to the early 2020s). Regarding the study in general: Samples were obtained from a clinical trial, in which 15 Gy stereotactic body radiation therapy was delivered to primary renal cell carcinomas and nephrectomy was performed 4 weeks later. Across all 50 or so samples, 4,016,671 unique CDR3 nucleotide sequences, encoding 2,658,974 unique CDR3 amino acid sequences, were identified. TCR beta sequencing covered over 50 samples in total, comprising some 26 tumors and about 27 peripheral blood samples.

The CDR3 measures 21 amino acids from cysteine to phenylalanine. Just the 63-base CDR3 DNA is kept, in frame starting at base 1. What the study reported, not specific to this receptor: Because the trial had a single-armed design, the trial could not examine how radiation dose or scheduling affected the TCR repertoire. An increase in top tumor clonotypes in blood was observed from baseline to 2 weeks post-radiation, followed by contraction by 4 weeks, which was taken to suggest transient expansion of tumor-resident clones. Tracking of blood repertoire dynamics stopped at approximately four weeks after treatment, with no follow-up past that point. Because no pretreatment tumor biopsies were available, whether clonotypes were present in the tumor at baseline could not be determined.

TCR beta libraries were generated from genomic DNA with the immunoSEQ kit, following the manufacturer's recommendations. For library preparation, a first multiplex PCR was performed with proprietary primers, followed by a second PCR in which unique barcodes were added, and bead cleanups were performed after each round. A kit-provided positive control reaction and a negative control reaction were included in every sample batch. The final libraries were assessed on an Agilent 4200 TapeStation D1000 ScreenTape, pooled by volume, and quantified by qPCR. Sequencing was performed on an Illumina NextSeq500 with a MidOutput 150-cycle cartridge, and 156 Read1 and 15 Index1 cycles were run with kit custom primers. The pooled library was loaded at approximately 1.1 pM with a roughly 20% PhiX control spike-in. In the source study's methods: Vendor-processed data were analyzed in R, with a clonotype defined as all T cells sharing the same CDR3 nucleotide sequence. For clone abundance analyses, frequencies were normalized to the 10,000 most abundant clones per sample. Before analysis, public T cell clones were removed, and these numbered fewer than six per sample on average. A difference in abundance of at least 32-fold between compartments was used to define tumor-enriched and baseline blood-enriched clonotypes. A beta-binomial differential abundance model was applied to find clonotypes that expanded or contracted between blood time points. The Baroni-Urbani and Buser coefficient was used to measure tumor-blood repertoire similarity, and groups were compared with two-tailed Wilcoxon tests in R. As stored in TCRdb, this immuneACCESS dataset retains in-frame rearrangements with V and J assigned. A fraction of the clones does not appear; measured against another copy, unresolved V genes explain less than half of the discrepancy, and the remainder lacks a known reason. V and J calls and clone size are as listed in that table; D and trimming were resolved from the DNA. The sample records roughly 140,000 clones, approximately 90% of which are singletons. The ten top clones hold roughly 13% of the sample.

The time point label, as the study defines it: blood 2 weeks post-SBRT. This sample's treatment or condition label indicates: 15 Gy SBRT to primary tumor, nephrectomy 4 weeks later. To follow tumor-enriched clonotypes, serial peripheral blood was collected from radiation-treated patients at baseline and at 2 weeks and 4 weeks after SBRT. All patients had renal cell carcinoma with clear cell pathology. Genomic DNA for TCR sequencing was prepared using the QIAamp DNA Blood Mini Kit (Qiagen). The analyses included just those samples that passed every quality control check. This sequence originates from a woman aged 50 to 65 with renal cell carcinoma. The specimen was blood, collected from a patient whose treatment included radiotherapy and nephrectomy. The V gene is TRBV21-1 and the J gene is TRBJ2-3; no check of the table's D call, TRBD2, against the DNA was made. TRBV21-1 is tagged as a pseudogene. The nucleotide sequence is given as TGTGCCAGCAGCAAAGATATTCATCGAGGAGTAGCGGAGACCTACACAGATACGCAGTATTTT. Its translation reads: CASSKDIHRGVAETYTDTQYF.